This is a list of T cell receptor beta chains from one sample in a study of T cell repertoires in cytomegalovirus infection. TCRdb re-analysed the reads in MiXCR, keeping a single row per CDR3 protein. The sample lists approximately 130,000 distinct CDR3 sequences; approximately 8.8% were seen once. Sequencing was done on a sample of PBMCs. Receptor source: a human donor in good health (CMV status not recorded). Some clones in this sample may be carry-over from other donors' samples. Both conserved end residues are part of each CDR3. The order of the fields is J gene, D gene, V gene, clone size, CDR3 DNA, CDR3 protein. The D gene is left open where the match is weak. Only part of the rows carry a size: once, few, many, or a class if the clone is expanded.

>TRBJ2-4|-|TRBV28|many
TGTGCCAGCAGTTTACTGGGGAATCAGGACATTCAGTACTTC
CASSLLGNQDIQYF
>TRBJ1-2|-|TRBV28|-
TGTGCCAGCCGAAGGGAGGGGCAGGACTATGGCTACACCTTC
CASRREGQDYGYTF
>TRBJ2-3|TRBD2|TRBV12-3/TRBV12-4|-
TGTGCCAGCAGCCCCCTGGGCGGGGGGGCCGCAGATACGCAGTATTTT
CASSPLGGGAADTQYF
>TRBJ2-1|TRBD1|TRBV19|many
TGTGCCAGTAGTAACGTGATGGGACAGTTATACAATGAGCAGTTCTTC
CASSNVMGQLYNEQFF
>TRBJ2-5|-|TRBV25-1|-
TGTGCCAGCAGTGAATACTCCACCGGACGGGAGACCCAGTACTTC
CASSEYSTGRETQYF
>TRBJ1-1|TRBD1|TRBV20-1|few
TGCAGTGCTAGCAGGACAGGATGGAACACTGAAGCTTTCTTT
CSASRTGWNTEAFF
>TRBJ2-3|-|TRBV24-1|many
TGTGCCACCAGTGTTAGTGGGGGCACAGATACGCAGTATTTT
CATSVSGGTDTQYF
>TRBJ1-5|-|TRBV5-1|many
TGCGCCAGCAGCTTAGGCGGGGCCCGCCATCAGCCCCAGCATTTT
CASSLGGARHQPQHF
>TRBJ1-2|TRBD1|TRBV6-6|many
TGTGCCGCTAAACAGGGGGACTATGGCTACACCTTC
CAAKQGDYGYTF
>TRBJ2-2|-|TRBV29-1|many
TGCAGCGGACGGGGGGCCTACACCGGGGAGCTGTTTTTT
CSGRGAYTGELFF
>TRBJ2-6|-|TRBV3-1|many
TGTGCCAGCAGCCCGTCGAGTTTCGGGGCCAACGTCCTGACTTTC
CASSPSSFGANVLTF
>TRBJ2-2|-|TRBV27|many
TGTGCCAGCAGTTTATGGGGGTTGAACACCGGGGAGCTGTTTTTT
CASSLWGLNTGELFF
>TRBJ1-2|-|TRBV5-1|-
TGCGCCAGCAGCCCAGGGACATACGGAATCTATGGCTACACCTTC
CASSPGTYGIYGYTF
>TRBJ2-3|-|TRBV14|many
TGTGCCAGCAGCCGGACGGGGGGCGCCAGCACAGATACGCAGTATTTT
CASSRTGGASTDTQYF
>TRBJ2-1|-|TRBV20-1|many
TGCAGTGCTAGTCTGCTGGCTCGGAATGAGCAGTTCTTC
CSASLLARNEQFF
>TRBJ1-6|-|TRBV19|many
TGTGCCAGTAGTATCGGAAATTCACCCCTCCACTTT
CASSIGNSPLHF
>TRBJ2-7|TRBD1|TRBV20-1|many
TGCAGTGCTACCCGGACAGGGATCTCCTACGAGCAGTACTTC
CSATRTGISYEQYF
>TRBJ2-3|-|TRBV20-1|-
TGCAGTGCTGGGACTTCAGAATATACGCAGTATTTT
CSAGTSEYTQYF
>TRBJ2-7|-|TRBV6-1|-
TGTGCCAGCAGCCCCTTGAGTCAAGCGTACTACGAGCAGTACTTC
CASSPLSQAYYEQYF
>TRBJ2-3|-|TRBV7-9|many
TGTGCCAGCAGCTTAGAGCGGCGCACAGATACGCAGTATTTT
CASSLERRTDTQYF
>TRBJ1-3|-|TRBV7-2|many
TGTGCCAGCAGCTTAGAACCAGGGCCGTCTGGAAACACCATATATTTT
CASSLEPGPSGNTIYF
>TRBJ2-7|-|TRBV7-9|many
TGTGCCAGCAGCTTTGCAGGCTCCTACGAGCAGTACTTC
CASSFAGSYEQYF
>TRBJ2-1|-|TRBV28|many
TGTGCCAGCAGTTTTCCCCCTAAGGTGTCAAAGCCGGGTGAGCAGTTCTTC
CASSFPPKVSKPGEQFF
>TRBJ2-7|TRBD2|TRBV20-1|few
TGCAGTGCTACAAGCGGGGGGAGCTACGAGCAGTACTTC
CSATSGGSYEQYF
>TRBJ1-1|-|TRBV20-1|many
TGCAGTGCTAGAGTTCCTCGGGGGGGAAGACCTGAAGCTTTCTTT
CSARVPRGGRPEAFF
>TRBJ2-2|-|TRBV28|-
TGTGCCAGCAGTTTAATTGCTTCCCCTCGGGGGCTGTTTTTT
CASSLIASPRGLFF
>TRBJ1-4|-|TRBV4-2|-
TGTGCCAGCAGCGCAAGTGTTCCAGACGCGAATGAAAAACTGTTTTTT
CASSASVPDANEKLFF
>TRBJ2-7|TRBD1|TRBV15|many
TGTGCCACCAGCCCCGGGACAGGGGGGGGGGAGCAGTACTTC
CATSPGTGGGEQYF
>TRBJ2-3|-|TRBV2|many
TGTGCCAGCAGTTCGGGTATGGGGGCTAGCGGAATCCGCACAGATACGCAGTATTTT
CASSSGMGASGIRTDTQYF